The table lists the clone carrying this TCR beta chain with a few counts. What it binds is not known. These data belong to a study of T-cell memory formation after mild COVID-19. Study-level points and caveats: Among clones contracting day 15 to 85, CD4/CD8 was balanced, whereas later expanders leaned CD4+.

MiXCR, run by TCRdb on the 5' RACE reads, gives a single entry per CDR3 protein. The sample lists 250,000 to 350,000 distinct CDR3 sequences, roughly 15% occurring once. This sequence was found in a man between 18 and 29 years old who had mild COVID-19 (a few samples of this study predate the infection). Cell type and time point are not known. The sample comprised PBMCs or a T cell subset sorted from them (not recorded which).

CDR3 residues: CASSQDLRISPGRGRDTQYF. CDR3 sequence (DNA): TGTGCCAGCAGCCAAGATCTCCGAATCTCTCCGGGGCGGGGCAGAGATACGCAGTATTTT. The genes are TRBV3-1 and TRBJ2-3; TRBD2 is a possible D gene (6 bases). Trimming pared 0 bases from V and 5 bases from J, leaving 27 bases between. CDR1 is LGHDT and CDR2 is YNNKEL in the germline V gene (reference sequence). The CDR3 consists of 20 residues.